This T cell receptor (beta chain) came from a study of regulatory and conventional T cells in RAG deficiency (TCRdb year 2017). Context from the whole study: The study used high-throughput TCR beta sequencing to compare repertoire diversity and composition of Treg, conventional CD4+ and CD8+ T cells between RAG-deficient patients and healthy controls. What the authors observed across the whole study: For some subjects, some T-cell subset analyses were not performed. Rather than being bona fide Treg cells, the sorted CD25-high CD127-low cells in Omenn syndrome patients may represent peripherally activated cells. All patient T-cell subsets had shorter CDR3 lengths; Omenn syndrome patients showed >80% Treg-Tconv repertoire overlap at nucleotide and amino acid level. Compared with controls, Omenn syndrome and CID/AS patients had about 100-fold fewer unique TCR beta sequences in Treg cells, whereas the reduction in the other subsets was around 9.1-fold. Markedly lower Shannon entropy and higher Simpson indices were observed in RAG-deficient patients than in control T-cell subpopulations.

Fewer than ten healthy control donors were used as the comparison group for repertoire analyses. Before genomic DNA extraction, CD8+ T cells without CD4 were isolated from blood. Trimming accounts for 2 bases at V and 0 bases at J, while the number of junction bases matched to no gene is 16. CDR1 and CDR2 are read off the germline V gene as MGHRA and YSYEKL. The CDR3 measures 20 amino acids from cysteine to phenylalanine. The retained sequence is limited to the CDR3, 60 bases, with the frame set at the first base. Library prep was done by the immunoSEQ multiplex PCR assay. Rearranged TCR beta chain products were amplified from genomic DNA of sorted T-cell subsets and sequenced. The original pipeline was this. Repertoire diversity of productive TCR beta rearrangements was quantified using Shannon entropy and Simpson indices. Clonal expansion was assessed by the summed frequency of the 100 most abundant productive TCR beta clonotypes among total reads. A self-reactivity index based on amino acid usage at CDR3beta positions 6 and 7 was applied to the TRB repertoires. Repertoire analyses used two-way ANOVA; flow cytometric analyses used Student t or Mann-Whitney tests. TCRdb took over this immuneACCESS table, retaining in-frame rearrangements with V and J assigned. Such tables are incomplete; in checked studies, under half of the missing clones stem from an unresolved V gene, and the remainder is unexplained. The D gene and trimming were derived from the DNA, and the V and J assignments and clone size from that table. Within this sample are thousands of clones, with around 80% of them counted one time only. Jointly, the top ten make up around a third of the sample.

A remark on this clone: Its antigen remains unidentified. Base-call qualities are not available, and no considerably larger clone is one nucleotide away.

Another study also made use of these data, one on regulatory T cells. From that second study: In the multiplex PCR, 52 forward TRBV primers and 13 reverse TRBJ primers were used, and assay-based and computational corrections were applied for amplification bias. Patient repertoires showed restricted unique TRB V-J pairs and skewed V and J gene usage, most marked in regulatory T cells. The study compared T-cell receptor beta repertoires of sorted regulatory, conventional CD4+ and CD8+ T cells in CD3G-deficient patients with those in healthy controls. Peripheral blood mononuclear cells were isolated by Ficoll density separation. CD3+ CD8+ CD4- T cells were isolated on a FACSAria cell sorter. Rearranged TRB loci were amplified from genomic DNA by multiplex PCR within the immunoSEQ assay. TRB amplicons were sequenced on an Illumina HiSeq platform. Custom algorithms error-filtered the raw sequences and aligned them to reference gene sequences, after which the immunoSEQ online tools were used for analysis. The frequencies of productive and nonproductive TRB rearrangements were evaluated among unique sequences as well as among total sequences. Prism software was used to run t tests, Mann-Whitney tests or two-way ANOVA for comparisons between groups.

This clonotype was sampled from a human donor in good health. The specimen sequenced was CD8+ T cells sorted from blood. The rearrangement combines TRBV4-1 with TRBJ2-3, with 8 bases matching TRBD1. CDR3 loop: CASSQLPGTGIRASTDTQYF. Read as DNA, the sequence is TGCGCCAGCAGCCAACTCCCCGGGACAGGCATCCGAGCTAGCACAGATACGCAGTATTTT.